A selection of T cell receptor beta chains follows, all from one sample in a study of T cells after yellow fever vaccination. Using its own MiXCR run on the 5' RACE reads, TCRdb lists one record per CDR3 protein. The data contain over 250,000 distinct CDR3 sequences, 4.1% of them singletons. This material consisted of PBMCs, taken 5 days after the yellow fever booster vaccination. The receptors come from a man in his late teens or twenties who received the YFV17D yellow fever vaccine. Both conserved end residues are part of each CDR3. D genes are given only for firm matches. Not all rows give a size; the values are once, few, many and, for expanded clones, a class.

D gene: .; clone size: .; J gene: TRBJ2-7; V gene: TRBV9; CDR3 DNA: TGTGCCAGCAGCGTAGTGGGGGGGCAGGTAAGCTCCTACGAGCAGTACTTC; CDR3 protein: CASSVVGGQVSSYEQYF
D gene: TRBD2; clone size: .; J gene: TRBJ2-1; V gene: TRBV4-2; CDR3 DNA: TGTGCCAGCAGCCAAGTCCCGCGGGGGGGACCTGGGCAGTTCTTC; CDR3 protein: CASSQVPRGGPGQFF
D gene: .; clone size: many; J gene: TRBJ1-1; V gene: TRBV6-6; CDR3 DNA: TGTGCCAGCAGCCCCCAGGCAGACACTGAAGCTTTCTTT; CDR3 protein: CASSPQADTEAFF
D gene: .; clone size: .; J gene: TRBJ2-1; V gene: TRBV7-2; CDR3 DNA: TGTGCCAGCAGCTTTGGGGAGTATGAGCAGTTCTTC; CDR3 protein: CASSFGEYEQFF
D gene: .; clone size: many; J gene: TRBJ1-1; V gene: TRBV5-1; CDR3 DNA: TGCGCCAGCAGCTTGGAGCGATTAAACACTGAAGCTTTCTTT; CDR3 protein: CASSLERLNTEAFF
D gene: TRBD1; clone size: many; J gene: TRBJ1-5; V gene: TRBV10-3; CDR3 DNA: TGTGCCATCGGACAGGGCAGCAATCAGCCCCAGCATTTT; CDR3 protein: CAIGQGSNQPQHF
D gene: .; clone size: .; J gene: TRBJ1-2; V gene: TRBV5-1; CDR3 DNA: TGCGCCAGCAGGCTGGGCGCAGCTCTCAACTATGGCTACACCTTC; CDR3 protein: CASRLGAALNYGYTF
D gene: TRBD2; clone size: many; J gene: TRBJ2-3; V gene: TRBV20-1; CDR3 DNA: TGCAGTGCTCCCGGGACTAGCGGGGGGGTCACAGATACGCAGTATTTT; CDR3 protein: CSAPGTSGGVTDTQYF
D gene: TRBD1; clone size: few; J gene: TRBJ1-1; V gene: TRBV5-1; CDR3 DNA: TGCGCCAGCAGCTTGACAGGGGCCAGAACTGAAGCTTTCTTT; CDR3 protein: CASSLTGARTEAFF
D gene: TRBD1; clone size: .; J gene: TRBJ1-3; V gene: TRBV6-5; CDR3 DNA: TGTGCCAGCCGGACGCCCGGGACAGCTGGAAACACCATATATTTT; CDR3 protein: CASRTPGTAGNTIYF